This T cell receptor beta chain was captured by sequencing in a study of graft-versus-host responses after intestinal transplantation. Study-wide background: Grafts were multivisceral, liver-intestinal, or isolated intestinal. Following induction with anti-thymocyte globulin, all recipients were given tacrolimus and steroids for two to three years.

Broader study findings: Levels of circulating GvH clones at their peak were associated with early post-transplant HvG declines.

Sequencing used immunoSEQ multiplex PCR; TCRdb keeps in-frame clones, though not all of them. The table shows more than 95,000 clones, with approximately 90% occurring only once. The V gene's germline CDR1 is LNHDA and CDR2 SQIVND (reference sequence). This CDR3 is 19 amino acids long. Trimming took 3 bases from V and 4 from J, leaving 27 bases between them. As concerns this clone: The target antigen is unknown.

The rearrangement uses TRBV19 and TRBJ1-1; weak D call: TRBD1 (6 bases). The sequence came from a human donor who received an intestinal transplant. The sample consisted of unstimulated CD4+ T cells sorted from spleen or lymph node cells, taken before intestinal transplant. The CDR3 is CASSIRSLGADLRSTEAFF. The CDR3 coding sequence is TGTGCCAGTAGTATTAGAAGTCTGGGGGCGGATCTCCGGAGCACTGAAGCTTTCTTT.